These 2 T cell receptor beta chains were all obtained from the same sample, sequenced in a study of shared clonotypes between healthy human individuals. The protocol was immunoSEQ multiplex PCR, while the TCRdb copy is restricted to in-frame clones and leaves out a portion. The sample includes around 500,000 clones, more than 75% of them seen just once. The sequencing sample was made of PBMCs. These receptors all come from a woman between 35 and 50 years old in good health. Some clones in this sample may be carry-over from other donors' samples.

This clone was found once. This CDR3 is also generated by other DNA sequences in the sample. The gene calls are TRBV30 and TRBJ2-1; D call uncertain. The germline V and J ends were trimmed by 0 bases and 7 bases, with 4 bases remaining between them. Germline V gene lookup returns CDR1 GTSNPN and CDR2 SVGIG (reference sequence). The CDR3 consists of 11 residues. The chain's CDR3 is CAWSVGNEQFF. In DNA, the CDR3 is TGTGCCTGGAGTGTTGGAAATGAGCAGTTCTTC.

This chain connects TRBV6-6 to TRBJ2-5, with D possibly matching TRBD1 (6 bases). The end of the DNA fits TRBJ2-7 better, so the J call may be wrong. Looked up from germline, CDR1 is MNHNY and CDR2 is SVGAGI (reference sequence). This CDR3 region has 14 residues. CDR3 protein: CASRRTALSYEQYF. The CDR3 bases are TGTGCCAGCAGAAGGACAGCGCTCTCCTACGAGCAGTACTTC.